The rows below give T cell receptor beta chains drawn from one sample of a study of blood T cell repertoires in COVID-19. TCRdb's copy holds only in-frame clones and misses some; the assay was immunoSEQ multiplex PCR. The table shows approximately 100,000 clones, with around 90% occurring only once. Sequenced input: peripheral blood. The source of these receptors is a human donor in a cohort sampled during active COVID-19. The CDR3 runs from the conserved cysteine through the conserved F or W. The D gene is left open where the match is weak. Size tells how often a clone was seen (once, few, many) or the class of an expanded clone, and some rows leave it out.

d_call j_call v_call clone_size cdr3_nt cdr3_aa
NA TRBJ2-7 TRBV15 NA TGTGCCACCAGCAGGGGTACTAGCTTTCACGAGCAGTACTTC CATSRGTSFHEQYF
NA TRBJ2-1 TRBV7-3 NA TGTGCCAGCAGCTCACAGGGTACCTACAATGAGCAGTTCTTC CASSSQGTYNEQFF
NA TRBJ2-1 TRBV12-5 NA TGTGCTAGTGGTTTGGTACTAGCCACCAATGAGCAGTTCTTC CASGLVLATNEQFF
NA TRBJ1-1 TRBV2 NA TGTGCCAGCAGTGAAGCGCTTGAGCCCCTGGTAGAAGCTTTCTTT CASSEALEPLVEAFF
TRBD1 TRBJ1-4 TRBV28 NA TGTGCCAGCAGTAACCGGGACAGGGGAATTTATAATGAAAAACTGTTTTTT CASSNRDRGIYNEKLFF
NA TRBJ1-2 TRBV5-6 NA TGTGCCAGCACTGCAGGGCTCAGCTATGGCTACACCTTC CASTAGLSYGYTF
TRBD2 TRBJ2-3 TRBV9 NA TGTGCCAGCAGCGTAGGACTAGCGGGAGCCACAGATACGCAGTATTTT CASSVGLAGATDTQYF
TRBD1 TRBJ2-7 TRBV6-6 NA TGTGCCAGCAGTTACTCGGGGACAGGGGGCGACGAGCAGTACTTC CASSYSGTGGDEQYF
NA TRBJ1-2 TRBV19 NA TGTGCCAGTAGTACGACAGGTCTGAGGGGCTACACCTTC CASSTTGLRGYTF
NA TRBJ1-5 TRBV10-1 NA TGCGCCAGGAGACAAGACCCCAATCAGCCCCAGCATTTT CARRQDPNQPQHF
NA TRBJ1-2 TRBV18 NA TGTGCCAGCTCACCACTTCAGGGGCGTAGGACTAACTATGGCTACACCTTC CASSPLQGRRTNYGYTF
TRBD2 TRBJ2-1 TRBV5-1 NA TGCGCCAGCAGCCCCCGGGGGGGATCCTACAATGAGCAGTTCTTC CASSPRGGSYNEQFF
NA TRBJ2-7 TRBV7-6 NA TGTGCCAGCAGCTTGGATAGCGGAGCCTTCTACGAGCAGTACTTC CASSLDSGAFYEQYF
NA TRBJ2-2 TRBV7-2 NA TGTGCCAGCAGCTTTCGACCAGGGGGGAGCACCGGGGAGCTGTTTTTT CASSFRPGGSTGELFF
TRBD2 TRBJ2-7 TRBV24-1 NA TGTGCCACCAGTGATCCGGGGGGGAGGCGACCCTACGAGCAGTACTTC CATSDPGGRRPYEQYF
NA TRBJ2-1 TRBV15 NA TGTGCCACCAGCACAACAGGCGATCCAACCTACAATGAGCAGTTCTTC CATSTTGDPTYNEQFF
TRBD2 TRBJ2-7 TRBV27 once TGTGCCAGCAGTTTATTCCCTAGCGGGGACCGTACCTACGAGCAGTACTTC CASSLFPSGDRTYEQYF
NA TRBJ2-3 TRBV15 NA TGTGCCACCGAAGACCGGGACTTGCAGTATTTT CATEDRDLQYF
TRBD2 TRBJ2-3 TRBV4-2 NA TGTGCCAGCAGCCAAGAGGGGAGTATAGCGGGAAACACAGATACGCAGTATTTT CASSQEGSIAGNTDTQYF
TRBD1 TRBJ2-7 TRBV5-1 NA TGCGCCAGCAGCTTAGGGGGCCCCTACGAGCAGTACTTC CASSLGGPYEQYF
NA TRBJ1-1 TRBV7-3 NA TGTGCCAGCAGCCCAAATGGGGGGGACACTGAAGCTTTCTTT CASSPNGGDTEAFF
NA TRBJ2-7 TRBV24-1 NA TGTGCCACCAGTGACCCGGGACGGGGGTCCTACGAGCAGTACTTC CATSDPGRGSYEQYF
NA TRBJ1-6 TRBV3-1/TRBV3-2 NA TGTGCCAGCAGCCAACCCCCATCCCCTACCTATAATTCACCCCTCCACTTT CASSQPPSPTYNSPLHF
TRBD1 TRBJ2-7 TRBV6-6 NA TGTGCCAGCGCAACAGGGGGCGGTTACGAGCAGTACTTC CASATGGGYEQYF